The T cell receptor beta chain described here comes from a study of T cells expressing NK-cell markers. Germline CDR1 reads MNHNS; CDR2 reads SASEGT. The CDR3 totals 14 residues. Using the 5' RACE reads, TCRdb records one entry per CDR3 protein without DNA. The sample totals about 550,000 distinct CDR3 sequences. The TCR sequence derives from a man aged 18 to 30 in good health. Sequencing input: blood T cells: a sorted CD56 or NKG2C T cell subset, CD4+ or CD8+ T cells, or bulk PBMC T cells (not recorded which). The V call is TRBV6-1, the J call TRBJ1-4; lacking DNA, the TRBD1 call made by TCRdb goes unchecked. The CDR3 sequence: CASSKQGWVEKLFF.